These 5 T cell receptor beta chains came from one sample sequenced in a study of cytomegalovirus exposure and HLA in healthy donors. Use of 60 Vbeta and 13 Jbeta primers characterized the PCR. Some clones are missing from TCRdb's copy, which holds only in-frame ones; the method was immunoSEQ multiplex PCR. The sample shows about 100,000 clones, 82% of them seen only once. The specimen was PBMCs. These receptors all stem from a young man in good health and CMV-seropositive.

The V call is TRBV4-2, the J call TRBJ2-3; TRBD2 agrees at 15 bases. Trimming removed 0 bases from V and 5 bases from J; junction bases left unmatched: 6. CDR1 and CDR2 from the germline V gene are LGHNA and YNFKEQ. The CDR3 extends over 18 amino acids. The CDR3 bases are TGTGCCAGCAGCCAAGAGAGGACTAGCGGGGGGGCCCAAGATACGCAGTATTTT. This sequence encodes CASSQERTSGGAQDTQYF.

The genes are TRBV6-1 and TRBJ2-7, with 7 bases lining up with TRBD2. The CDR3 runs 13 residues. With V trimmed by 5 bases and J by 3 bases, 4 bases remained unmatched. Germline V gives CDR1 MNHNS, CDR2 SASEGT. The CDR3 sequence: CASSWEGLYEQYF. CDR3 nucleotides: TGTGCCAGCAGTTGGGAGGGGCTCTACGAGCAGTACTTC.

The V and J genes are TRBV2 and TRBJ1-5; 7 bases fit TRBD1. This CDR3 is built from 16 residues. The V and J ends lost 2 bases and 3 bases, in that order; junction bases with no gene match: 7. The germline V gene encodes CDR1 SNHLY and CDR2 FYNNEI. CDR3 coding DNA: TGTGCCAGCAGTGAACTAGGGACAGTAAACAATCAGCCCCAGCATTTT. Translated, it gives CASSELGTVNNQPQHF.

The V call is TRBV19, the J call TRBJ2-5; tentative D call: TRBD2 (6 bases). Trimming removed 3 bases at V and 5 bases at J, with 16 bases between. CDR3 length: 15 residues. In germline, CDR1 is LNHDA, CDR2 SQIVND (reference sequence). Here the CDR3 DNA reads TGTGCCAGTAGTATTGTCGCGATAGGAGGGGAGACCCAGTACTTC. As protein: CASSIVAIGGETQYF.

This clone appeared a few times. This chain connects TRBV7-2 to TRBJ2-4; D is unclear. Germline lookup yields CDR1 SGHTA and CDR2 FQGNSA. The V end lost 3 bases, the J end lost 7 bases, and 4 bases lay between the germline ends. The CDR3 is 11 amino acids. The CDR3 loop is CASSFLNIQYF. In nucleotides, the CDR3 is TGTGCCAGCAGCTTCTTGAACATTCAGTACTTC.